This TCR beta chain was documented in a study of T-cell reconstitution after alpha-beta-depleted transplantation in children. The sample holds many counts of this clonotype. Unique molecular identifiers were built into the TCRbeta library. Using its own MiXCR run on the PCR reads, TCRdb lists one record per CDR3 protein. The sample contains about 600,000 distinct CDR3 sequences, under 30% of which appear only once. This CDR3 comprises 13 residues. CDR1 and CDR2 (germline): SQVTM, ANQGSEA. V lost 3 bases and J 2 bases, leaving 9 bases between the germline ends. This sequence joins TRBV29-1 and TRBJ2-3; unclear D gene. This specimen was PBMCs, mostly from graft donor cells, taken 360 days after TCRalphabeta/CD19-depleted stem cell transplant. This clonotype originated in a boy in the first two years of life who had a stem cell transplant for acute myeloid leukemia, so the T cells may come from the graft donor. The CDR3 loop is CSVDRAPTDTQYF. The CDR3 DNA sequence: TGCAGCGTTGATAGGGCCCCCACAGATACGCAGTATTTT.